This is a list of T cell receptor beta chains from one sample in a study of B cell selection in AIRE deficiency. Method: immunoSEQ multiplex PCR; TCRdb's copy keeps in-frame clones and lacks some. The sample lists 25,000 to 30,000 clones, around 95% occurring once. Sequencing was done on a sample of CD4+CD127+ conventional T cells sorted from PBMCs. The receptor source for this set is a human donor in good health. CDR3s include the opening cysteine and the closing phenylalanine or tryptophan. D genes are given only for firm matches. Size values are once, few and many counts, or a class for expanded clones, and some rows have none.

d_gene: NA
v_gene: TRBV28
j_gene: TRBJ1-2
abundance: NA
CDR3nt: TGTGCCAGCAGTTTTAGGCGGTCCTATGGCTACACCTTC
CDR3aa: CASSFRRSYGYTF

d_gene: NA
v_gene: TRBV18
j_gene: TRBJ2-5
abundance: NA
CDR3nt: TGTGCCAGCTCACCACCGTCCTTGGGGAGCAAAGAGACCCAGTACTTC
CDR3aa: CASSPPSLGSKETQYF

d_gene: NA
v_gene: TRBV6-1
j_gene: TRBJ2-7
abundance: NA
CDR3nt: TGTGCCAGCAGTAAACCCAGCTCCTACGAGCAGTACTTC
CDR3aa: CASSKPSSYEQYF

d_gene: TRBD2
v_gene: TRBV4-1
j_gene: TRBJ2-2
abundance: once
CDR3nt: TGCGCCAGCAGCCAGGGGCTAGCGGGAGGGCGCAGGACCGGGGAGCTGTTTTTT
CDR3aa: CASSQGLAGGRRTGELFF

d_gene: NA
v_gene: TRBV6-6
j_gene: TRBJ2-7
abundance: NA
CDR3nt: TGTGCCAGCAGGTCCACGAGCTACGAGCAGTACTTC
CDR3aa: CASRSTSYEQYF

d_gene: NA
v_gene: TRBV6-6
j_gene: TRBJ1-5
abundance: NA
CDR3nt: TGTGCCAGCAGCGACAATCCGAATCAGCCCCAGCATTTT
CDR3aa: CASSDNPNQPQHF

d_gene: TRBD1
v_gene: TRBV27
j_gene: TRBJ2-7
abundance: NA
CDR3nt: TGTGCCAGCAGGGACAGGTCCTACGAGCAGTACTTC
CDR3aa: CASRDRSYEQYF

d_gene: NA
v_gene: TRBV29-1
j_gene: TRBJ2-1
abundance: NA
CDR3nt: TGCAGCGTTGAGGGCCGTGACTACAATGAGCAGTTCTTC
CDR3aa: CSVEGRDYNEQFF

d_gene: TRBD1
v_gene: TRBV7-2
j_gene: TRBJ1-6
abundance: NA
CDR3nt: TGTGCCAGCAGCTTATTTGCAGGGGGCAATTCACCCCTCCACTTT
CDR3aa: CASSLFAGGNSPLHF

d_gene: TRBD1
v_gene: TRBV4-1
j_gene: TRBJ1-6
abundance: NA
CDR3nt: TGCGCCAGCAGCCTACAGGGGACGGGACGAAATTCACCCCTCCACTTT
CDR3aa: CASSLQGTGRNSPLHF

d_gene: NA
v_gene: TRBV6-6
j_gene: TRBJ1-2
abundance: NA
CDR3nt: TGTGCCAGCAGTTCCGCAGGGGCGCGGGGGAGCTACACCTTC
CDR3aa: CASSSAGARGSYTF

d_gene: TRBD1
v_gene: TRBV6-5
j_gene: TRBJ1-5
abundance: NA
CDR3nt: TGTGCCAGCAGTTACTCGACAGGGTTTAGCAATCAGCCCCAGCATTTT
CDR3aa: CASSYSTGFSNQPQHF

d_gene: NA
v_gene: TRBV5-4
j_gene: TRBJ1-5
abundance: NA
CDR3nt: TGTGCCAGCAGCTTCGGGGAGAATCAGCCCCAGCATTTT
CDR3aa: CASSFGENQPQHF

d_gene: TRBD1
v_gene: TRBV6-5
j_gene: TRBJ1-2
abundance: NA
CDR3nt: TGTGCCAGCACCCGGGACAGGGGAAACTATGGCTACACCTTC
CDR3aa: CASTRDRGNYGYTF

d_gene: NA
v_gene: TRBV2
j_gene: TRBJ2-1
abundance: NA
CDR3nt: TGTGCCAGTAACTCTAACAGGGTTACATACAATGAGCAGTTCTTC
CDR3aa: CASNSNRVTYNEQFF

d_gene: TRBD1
v_gene: TRBV10-3
j_gene: TRBJ1-5
abundance: NA
CDR3nt: TGTGCCATCAGTACAGGGGTCAATCAGCCCCAGCATTTT
CDR3aa: CAISTGVNQPQHF

d_gene: NA
v_gene: TRBV29-1
j_gene: TRBJ1-2
abundance: NA
CDR3nt: TGCAGCGTTTTAACAGGGGGCTACACCTTC
CDR3aa: CSVLTGGYTF

d_gene: TRBD1
v_gene: TRBV29-1
j_gene: TRBJ2-7
abundance: NA
CDR3nt: TGCAGCGTTGAAGAGGGGGACAGGGGGCTGTACGAGCAGTACTTC
CDR3aa: CSVEEGDRGLYEQYF

d_gene: NA
v_gene: TRBV5-1
j_gene: TRBJ1-1
abundance: NA
CDR3nt: TGCGCCAGCAGACCTTCCAGATTGAACACTGAAGCTTTCTTT
CDR3aa: CASRPSRLNTEAFF

d_gene: NA
v_gene: TRBV19
j_gene: TRBJ2-1
abundance: NA
CDR3nt: TGTGCCAGTAGTATAGATCCCCTCAAGAATGAGCAGTTCTTC
CDR3aa: CASSIDPLKNEQFF

d_gene: TRBD1
v_gene: TRBV30
j_gene: TRBJ1-4
abundance: NA
CDR3nt: TGTGCCTGGCAAGAACAGGGGCATTCGGAAAAACTGTTTTTT
CDR3aa: CAWQEQGHSEKLFF

d_gene: NA
v_gene: TRBV7-5
j_gene: TRBJ1-5
abundance: NA
CDR3nt: TGTGTCAGAAGCTTTAGGAGAGCCATCAATCAGCCCCAGCATTTT
CDR3aa: CVRSFRRAINQPQHF